Following are 22 T cell receptor beta chains from one sample sequenced in a study of CD8+ T cells in alopecia areata. Sequencing used cDNA as its template, made by extracting RNA and reverse transcribing it. Produced via immunoSEQ multiplex PCR; TCRdb's table is partial and in-frame only. The table includes some 110,000 clones, roughly two thirds detected once. The sequencing sample was made of CD4+ T cells sorted from blood. These receptors originate from a human donor in good health.

This rearrangement joins TRBV7-2 to TRBJ1-1; 8 bases are a match to TRBD1. Germline values: CDR1 SGHTA, CDR2 FQGNSA. The CDR3 is 14 residues long. The junction had 4 bases not matched to a gene; V was cut back by 5 bases and J by 2 bases. In DNA form, the CDR3 reads TGTGCCAGCAGCGAGCAGGGGGCAAACACTGAAGCTTTCTTT. Translation gives CASSEQGANTEAFF.

The CDR3 DNA reads TGCAGTGGGACGAACACTGAAGCTTTCTTT. Translation gives CSGTNTEAFF. The rearrangement joins TRBV29-1 to TRBJ1-1, with D possibly matching TRBD1 (5 bases). Germline V CDR1 and CDR2: SQVTM, ANQGSEA. The CDR3 sequence is 10 residues long.

The rearrangement joins TRBV7-8 to TRBJ1-2; 7 bases are shared with TRBD1. The germline CDR1 and CDR2 sequences are SGHVS and FQNEAQ. V shed 4 bases, J shed 7 bases, and the junction held 6 bases outside the gene matches. This CDR3 comprises 13 residues. CDR3 in amino acids: CASSWTGLGGYTF. The CDR3 region has the DNA TGTGCCAGCAGCTGGACAGGCTTAGGTGGCTACACCTTC.

This rearrangement joins TRBV5-1 to TRBJ2-1; D remains unclear. Germline V CDR1 and CDR2: SGHRS, YFSETQ. The length of the CDR3 is 15 residues. V was clipped by 0 bases and J by 11 bases, with 18 bases between them. The CDR3 here is CASSLAQVTTSQQFF. CDR3 DNA: TGCGCCAGCAGCTTGGCGCAGGTAACCACCTCCCAGCAGTTCTTC.

There are a few counts of this clone. V and J are TRBV29-1 and TRBJ1-2, with no clear D. The germline V and J ends were trimmed by 6 bases and 5 bases, with 10 bases remaining between them. CDR1 is SQVTM and CDR2 is ANQGSEA in the germline V gene. The CDR3 has 11 residues. The CDR3 is CSVLRTYGYTF. As DNA, the CDR3 is TGCAGCGTACTCCGGACTTATGGCTACACCTTC. Drawing the rest from reference TRBV29-1 and TRBJ1-2, the complete variable domain is SAVISQKPSRDICQRGTSLTIQCQVDSQVTMMFWYRQQPGQSLTLIATANQGSEATYESGFVIDKFPISRPNLTFSTLTVSNMSPEDSSIYLCSVLRTYGYTFGSGTRLTVV.

The J gene is TRBJ2-6, the V gene TRBV2; D ambiguous. The CDR3 is 12 amino acids. The V gene lost 6 bases and the J gene lost 4 bases, with 4 bases spanning the gap. The germline CDR1 and CDR2 sequences are SNHLY and FYNNEI. The chain's CDR3 is CASSRGANVLTF. The CDR3 DNA reads as TGTGCCAGCAGCCGGGGGGCCAACGTCCTGACTTTC.

This clone was counted only a few times. The CDR3 spells CASSVRGGELFF. The CDR3 DNA reads as TGTGCCAGCAGCGTCAGGGGTGGGGAGCTGTTTTTT. This chain uses TRBV2 with TRBJ2-2; D perhaps matches TRBD1 (6 bases). Germline V gene lookup returns CDR1 SNHLY and CDR2 FYNNEI. The CDR3 contains 12 residues. The V gene lost 6 bases and the J gene lost 8 bases, with 10 bases spanning the gap.

J is TRBJ1-6 and V is TRBV2, with D possibly being TRBD1 (5 bases). V gave up 9 bases and J gave up 9 bases, with 18 bases separating them. CDR3 length: 14 residues. Per the germline V gene, CDR1 is SNHLY and CDR2 is FYNNEI. The CDR3: CASGTGPAGSPLHF. The CDR3, as DNA: TGTGCCAGTGGCACGGGACCGGCGGGTTCACCCCTCCACTTT.

V gene TRBV2 combines with J gene TRBJ2-1; D remains unclear. The V and J ends lost 3 bases and 4 bases respectively, with 4 bases between them. Germline CDR1 and CDR2: SNHLY and FYNNEI. This CDR3 has 12 residues. The CDR3 spells CASSEGYNEQFF. The CDR3 DNA reads TGTGCCAGCAGTGAGGGATACAATGAGCAGTTCTTC.

The chain links TRBV30 to TRBJ2-3; TRBD1 agrees at 7 bases. The CDR3 runs to 14 residues. V dropped 1 base and J dropped 1; count of bases not matched to a gene: 2. Germline assignment: CDR1 GTSNPN and CDR2 SVGIG (reference sequence). This chain's CDR3 is CAWSGDRGTDTQYF. The CDR3 DNA follows: TGTGCCTGGAGTGGTGACAGGGGCACAGATACGCAGTATTTT.

V gene TRBV6-5 combines with J gene TRBJ1-1; weak D call: TRBD1 (6 bases). Per the germline V gene, CDR1 is MNHEY and CDR2 is SVGAGI. The CDR3 spans 13 residues. Trimming took off 0 bases at V and 7 bases at J, with 9 bases between the two ends. The CDR3 coding sequence is TGTGCCAGCAGTTACTCGAGGGGGTATGAAGCTTTCTTT. Translating it yields CASSYSRGYEAFF.

J is TRBJ2-5 and V is TRBV4-1; 7 nucleotides agree with TRBD2. CDR1 and CDR2 from the germline V gene are MGHRA and YSYEKL. Unmatched junction bases numbered 11, after V lost 2 bases and J lost 5 bases. The length of the CDR3 is 16 residues. The CDR3 DNA is TGCGCCAGCAGCCAACCCAAAGCGGGGAGCAAGGAGACCCAGTACTTC. Encoded protein: CASSQPKAGSKETQYF.

For the CDR3, the DNA is TGTGCCAGCAGTGAATGGAGGGTAGCGGATAGCACAGATACGCAGTATTTT. It yields the protein CASSEWRVADSTDTQYF. The chain links TRBV25-1 to TRBJ2-3; D is possibly TRBD2 (6 bases). Looked up from germline, CDR1 is MGHDK and CDR2 is SYGVNS. The ends were cut back, 1 base at V and 0 bases at J, with 14 bases in the middle. This CDR3 has 17 residues.

This chain links TRBV30 with TRBJ1-1; no firm D call. Germline V gene data show CDR1 as GTSNPN and CDR2 as SVGIG (reference sequence). The length of the CDR3 is 13 residues. Trimming removed 0 bases from V and 0 bases from J, with 5 bases in between. Here the CDR3 DNA reads TGTGCCTGGAGTGTGCAGCTGAACACTGAAGCTTTCTTT. The encoded protein is CAWSVQLNTEAFF.

The V gene is TRBV2, the J gene TRBJ1-1; 7 bases fit TRBD1. Germline V CDR1 and CDR2: SNHLY, FYNNEI. The V segment lost 6 bases and the J segment 3 bases; nucleotides outside the gene matches: 10. This CDR3 is 15 amino acids long. The CDR3 sequence is CASRDAGTEYTEAFF. The CDR3 DNA reads TGTGCCAGCAGGGACGCCGGGACAGAGTACACTGAAGCTTTCTTT.

The genes are TRBV29-1 and TRBJ1-2; TRBD1 matches 7 bases. The germline gives CDR1 SQVTM, CDR2 ANQGSEA. Trimming took 6 bases from V and 12 from J; bases not matched to a gene: 22. CDR3 length: 15 residues. In DNA, the CDR3 is TGCAGCGTCGCCTCTCTGGGCCGTCCAGGGGGGATTAACACCTTC. As protein: CSVASLGRPGGINTF.

J is TRBJ2-1 and V is TRBV5-1, with TRBD1 identical over 8 bases. Germline V lookup: CDR1 SGHRS, CDR2 YFSETQ. The CDR3 has 13 residues. V lost 4 bases to trimming and J lost 9 bases; unmatched junction nucleotides: 6. CDR3 DNA: TGCGCCAGCAGCCTACGGACAGGGATTGAGCAGTTCTTC. Translated: CASSLRTGIEQFF.

CDR3 nucleotides: TGCGCCAGCAGCTTGACAGATCCTGCCGAGCAGTACTTC. This encodes CASSLTDPAEQYF. The J gene is TRBJ2-7, the V gene TRBV5-1; D not resolved. CDR1 and CDR2 (germline): SGHRS, YFSETQ. The ends were cut back, 1 base at V and 6 bases at J, with 11 bases in the middle. CDR3 length: 13 residues. The whole variable domain, filled in from reference TRBV5-1 and TRBJ2-7, reads KAGVTQTPRYLIKTRGQQVTLSCSPISGHRSVSWYQQTPGQGLQFLFEYFSETQRNKGNFPGRFSGRQFSNSRSEMNVSTLELGDSALYLCASSLTDPAEQYFGPGTRLTVT.

This sequence joins TRBV4-1 and TRBJ2-2; D is undetermined. The germline gives CDR1 MGHRA, CDR2 YSYEKL. The CDR3 is 14 amino acids. V was cut by 0 bases and J by 6 bases, with 8 bases left in between. The CDR3 protein is CASSQDRVAGELFF. CDR3 bases: TGCGCCAGCAGCCAAGATCGGGTAGCCGGGGAGCTGTTTTTT.

The rearrangement links TRBV18 to TRBJ1-5; D gene uncertain. This CDR3 is built from 15 residues. The germline V and J ends were trimmed by 6 bases and 0 bases, with 12 bases remaining between them. Germline V gene sequence: CDR1 KGHSH, CDR2 LQKENI. DNA for the CDR3: TGTGCCAGCTCTATCGGGAGGGCTAGCAATCAGCCCCAGCATTTT. Protein sequence: CASSIGRASNQPQHF.

The CDR3, as DNA: TGTGCCAGCAGGCTAACTACGAGAGAGACCCAGTACTTC. The encoded protein is CASRLTTRETQYF. This chain links TRBV6-1 with TRBJ2-5; D gene uncertain. Germline V lookup: CDR1 MNHNS, CDR2 SASEGT. V shed 6 bases and J shed 4 bases, with 12 bases lying between them. The CDR3 runs 13 residues.

This chain joins TRBV2 and TRBJ1-2; 8 nucleotides line up with TRBD1. Germline V lookup: CDR1 SNHLY, CDR2 FYNNEI. With V trimmed by 6 bases and J by 8 bases, 8 bases remained unmatched. The CDR3 has 13 residues. The CDR3 sequence is CASRPQGARGYTF. CDR3 nucleotides: TGTGCCAGCAGACCCCAGGGGGCGAGGGGCTACACCTTC.